What follows are 9 T cell receptor beta chains derived from one specimen sequenced in a study of early T cells in non-severe SARS-CoV-2 infection. TCRdb ran MiXCR on the 5' RACE reads and lists one entry per CDR3 protein. The sample consists of tens of thousands of distinct CDR3 sequences, about 8% of them appearing once. Sequencing used whole blood, obtained at baseline. All receptors derive from an adult who was a healthcare worker with PCR-confirmed SARS-CoV-2 infection or an uninfected control (not recorded which).

This clonotype was detected a few times. The J gene is TRBJ2-3, the V gene TRBV9, with D possibly being TRBD1 or TRBD2 (5 bases each). The CDR3 consists of 15 residues. Germline V lookup: CDR1 SGDLS, CDR2 YYNGEE. Trimming cost V 0 bases and J 3 bases, with 11 bases left between them. This chain's CDR3 is CASSVGGDGTDTQYF. CDR3 nucleotide sequence: TGTGCCAGCAGCGTAGGAGGGGACGGTACAGATACGCAGTATTTT.

This clonotype was seen ten or more times. The chain links TRBV20-1 to TRBJ2-7, with 9 bases matching TRBD1. This CDR3 is 16 amino acids long. With V trimmed by 0 bases and J by 0 bases, 6 bases remained unmatched. Germline values: CDR1 DFQATT, CDR2 SNEGSKA (reference sequence). The CDR3 DNA follows: TGCAGTGCTAGAGATTGGGGGACAGGGAGCTCCTACGAGCAGTACTTC. This gives the protein CSARDWGTGSSYEQYF.

The genes are TRBV9 and TRBJ2-3; 7 bases fit TRBD2. The CDR3 extends over 16 amino acids. CDR1 and CDR2 from the germline V gene are SGDLS and YYNGEE. Trimming cost V 0 bases and J 2 bases; bases outside gene matches: 6. The CDR3 sequence is CASSVDGGGHTDTQYF. Here the CDR3 DNA reads TGTGCCAGCAGCGTAGATGGCGGGGGTCACACAGATACGCAGTATTTT. Looking up the rest from reference TRBV9 and TRBJ2-3 gives the full variable domain: DSGVTQTPKHLITATGQRVTLRCSPRSGDLSVYWYQQSLDQGLQFLIQYYNGEERAKGNILERFSAQQFPDLHSELNLSSLELGDSALYFCASSVDGGGHTDTQYFGPGTRLTVL.

V gene TRBV10-1 combines with J gene TRBJ1-5, with TRBD1 identical over 11 bases. The CDR3 is 14 amino acids. Germline V gene lookup returns CDR1 WNHNN and CDR2 SYGVQD (reference sequence). J lost 2 bases, V lost 7 bases, and 1 base had no gene match. The CDR3 DNA sequence: TGCGCCAGCAAGGGACAGGGGGGCAATCAGCCCCAGCATTTT. This codes for CASKGQGGNQPQHF.

In this sample, this clonotype turned up many times. The V and J genes are TRBV5-5 and TRBJ1-2; D remains ambiguous. The CDR3 covers 14 residues. Looked up from germline, CDR1 is SGHKS and CDR2 is YYEKEE (reference sequence). The CDR3 reads CAPLNRVTDYGYTF. For the CDR3, the DNA is TGTGCTCCCCTTAACCGGGTCACCGATTATGGCTACACCTTC. Complete variable domain (other parts from reference TRBV5-5 and TRBJ1-2): DAGVTQSPTHLIKTRGQQVTLRCSPISGHKSVSWYQQVLGQGPQFIFQYYEKEERGRGNFPDRFSARQFPNYSSELNVNALLLGDSALYLCAPLNRVTDYGYTFGSGTRLTVV.

This clonotype was observed many times. This chain's CDR3 is CASSALVLSYEQYF. The CDR3 coding sequence is TGTGCCAGCAGCGCCCTTGTTCTCTCCTACGAGCAGTACTTC. The rearrangement links TRBV11-2 to TRBJ2-7; D is undetermined. V was shortened by 5 bases and J by 0 bases, with 11 bases between the two germline ends. Germline V gene data show CDR1 as SGHAT and CDR2 as FQNNGV. The CDR3 loop spans 14 amino acids.

This clonotype appeared many times. The chain employs TRBV4-2 and TRBJ2-7, with a possible D match to TRBD2 (5 bases). The germline V gene has CDR1 LGHNA and CDR2 YNFKEQ. The germline V and J ends were trimmed by 0 bases and 3 bases, with 9 bases remaining between them. The CDR3 extends over 14 amino acids. The CDR3 is CASSQDPGIYEQYF. CDR3 coding DNA: TGTGCCAGCAGCCAAGATCCGGGAATCTACGAGCAGTACTTC.

In its sample, this clonotype was seen a few times. CDR3 loop: CATSSFKGAYTEAFF. CDR3 nucleotides: TGTGCCACCAGCAGTTTTAAGGGGGCTTATACTGAAGCTTTCTTT. The chain links TRBV15 to TRBJ1-1; 7 bases line up with TRBD1. CDR3 length: 15 amino acids. From germline, CDR1 is LNHNV and CDR2 YYDKDF (reference sequence). The V gene end was trimmed by 3 bases and the J gene end by 5 bases; junction bases not matched to a gene: 9.

As to this clonotype: One base away lies a much larger clone, so this may be a sequencing read error. Given the absence of the conserved phenylalanine or tryptophan at the CDR3 end, a read error is likely. The CDR3 loop reads CASSLGRVAFMNTEAFS. The CDR3 DNA is TGTGCCAGCAGCTTAGGGCGGGTCGCCTTCATGAACACTGAAGCTTTCTCT. The J gene is TRBJ1-1, the V gene TRBV7-9; D ambiguous. Deletions cut 1 base from V and 0 bases from J, with 15 bases between. This CDR3 spans 17 amino acids. Germline V CDR1 and CDR2: SEHNR, FQNEAQ (reference sequence).